What follows are 5 T cell receptor beta chains derived from one specimen sequenced in a study of radiotherapy plus CTLA-4 blockade in lung cancer. TCRdb's copy holds only in-frame clones and misses some; the assay was immunoSEQ multiplex PCR. The repertoire holds around 78,000 clones, with 78% as singletons. The sequenced sample was peripheral blood, obtained from a patient treated with radiotherapy plus ipilimumab. These receptor sequences come from a human donor with non-small cell lung cancer who had a partial response to radiotherapy plus ipilimumab. Some clones in this sample may be carry-over from other donors' samples.

The rearrangement joins TRBV5-6 to TRBJ2-7, with D maybe TRBD2 (6 bases). The germline V gene encodes CDR1 SGHDT and CDR2 YYEEEE. CDR3 length equals 16 residues. V was trimmed by 4 bases and J by 3 bases, leaving 20 bases between them. The CDR3 spells CASSVGSGGEDYEQYF. The CDR3 DNA is TGTGCCAGCAGCGTAGGGTCAGGCGGGGAGGACTACGAGCAGTACTTC.

V usage is TRBV9 and J usage is TRBJ1-1; 7 bases are a match to TRBD1. This CDR3 is built from 14 residues. Unmatched junction bases numbered 8, after V lost 5 bases and J lost 4 bases. The germline gives CDR1 SGDLS, CDR2 YYNGEE. This chain's CDR3 is CASSDRVGGTEAFF. The CDR3 DNA reads as TGTGCCAGCAGTGACAGGGTGGGGGGCACTGAAGCTTTCTTT.

This clone has more than one count but fewer than ten. The rearrangement links TRBV7-9 to TRBJ1-6, with D uncertain. Between the trimmed V and J ends, which lost 5 bases and 10 bases, there was a span of 18 bases. Germline CDR1 SEHNR, CDR2 FQNEAQ (reference sequence). This CDR3 comprises 15 residues. The CDR3 nucleotides are TGTGCCAGCAGCCAGAGTGCGCGAGTCGGGTCACCCCTCCACTTT. Protein product: CASSQSARVGSPLHF.

This chain connects TRBV18 to TRBJ2-7; 8 bases map to TRBD1. Germline V lookup: CDR1 KGHSH, CDR2 LQKENI. J lost 3 bases, V lost 2 bases, and 6 bases had no gene match. The CDR3 has 15 amino acids. The CDR3 DNA reads TGTGCCAGCTCACCATCAGGGGGCAGCAACTACGAGCAGTACTTC. Its protein product is CASSPSGGSNYEQYF. The variable domain in full, completed from reference TRBV18 and TRBJ2-7, reads NAGVMQNPRHLVRRRGQEARLRCSPMKGHSHVYWYRQLPEEGLKFMVYLQKENIIDESGMPKERFSAEFPKEGPSILRIQQVVRGDSAAYFCASSPSGGSNYEQYFGPGTRLTVT.

The rearrangement uses TRBV4-1 and TRBJ1-6; D not certain. The CDR3 totals 17 residues. The V end lost 0 bases, the J end lost 9 bases, and 18 bases lay between the germline ends. CDR1 MGHRA and CDR2 YSYEKL come from the germline V gene. CDR3 sequence (DNA): TGCGCCAGCAGCCAAGATGTTGAGGCCAGTAGTGGTTCACCCCTCCACTTT. This codes for CASSQDVEASSGSPLHF.